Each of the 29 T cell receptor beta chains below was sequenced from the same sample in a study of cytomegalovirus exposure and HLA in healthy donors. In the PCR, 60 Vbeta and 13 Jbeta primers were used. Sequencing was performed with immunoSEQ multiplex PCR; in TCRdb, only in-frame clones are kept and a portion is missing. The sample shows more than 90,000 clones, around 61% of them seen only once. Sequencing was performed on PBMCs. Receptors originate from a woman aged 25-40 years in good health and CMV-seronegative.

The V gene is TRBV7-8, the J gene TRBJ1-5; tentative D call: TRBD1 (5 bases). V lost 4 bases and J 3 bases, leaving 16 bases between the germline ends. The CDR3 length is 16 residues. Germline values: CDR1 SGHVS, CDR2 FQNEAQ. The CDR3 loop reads CASSWLGGFPNQPQHF. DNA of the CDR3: TGTGCCAGCAGCTGGTTGGGGGGGTTCCCCAATCAGCCCCAGCATTTT.

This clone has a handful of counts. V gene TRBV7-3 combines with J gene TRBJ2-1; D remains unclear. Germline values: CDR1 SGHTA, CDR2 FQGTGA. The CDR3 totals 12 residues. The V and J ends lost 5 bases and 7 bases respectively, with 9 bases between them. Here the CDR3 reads CASSLPINEQFF. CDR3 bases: TGTGCCAGCAGCCTGCCTATTAATGAGCAGTTCTTC.

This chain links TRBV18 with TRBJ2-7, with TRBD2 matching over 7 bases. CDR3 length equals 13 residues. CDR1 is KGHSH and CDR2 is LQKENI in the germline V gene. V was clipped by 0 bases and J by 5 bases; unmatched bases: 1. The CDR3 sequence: CASSPPGGDEQYF. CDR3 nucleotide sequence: TGTGCCAGCTCACCACCTGGGGGGGACGAGCAGTACTTC.

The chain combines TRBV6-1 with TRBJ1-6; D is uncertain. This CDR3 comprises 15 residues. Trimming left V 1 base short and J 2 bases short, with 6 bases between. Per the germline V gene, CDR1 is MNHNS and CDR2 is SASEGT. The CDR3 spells CASSEDRAYNSPLHF. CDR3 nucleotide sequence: TGTGCCAGCAGTGAAGACAGAGCCTATAATTCACCCCTCCACTTT.

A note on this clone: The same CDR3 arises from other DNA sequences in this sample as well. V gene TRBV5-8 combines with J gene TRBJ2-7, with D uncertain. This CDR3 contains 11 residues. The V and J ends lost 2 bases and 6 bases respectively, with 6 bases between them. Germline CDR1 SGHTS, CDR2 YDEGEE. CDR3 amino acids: CASSFTGEQYF. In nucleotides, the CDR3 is TGTGCCAGCAGCTTCACGGGCGAGCAGTACTTC.

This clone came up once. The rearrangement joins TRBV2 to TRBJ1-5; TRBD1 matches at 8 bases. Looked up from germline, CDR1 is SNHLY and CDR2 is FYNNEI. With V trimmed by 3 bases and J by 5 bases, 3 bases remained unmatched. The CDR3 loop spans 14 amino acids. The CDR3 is CASSDTGGDQPQHF. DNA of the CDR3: TGTGCCAGCAGTGATACAGGGGGAGATCAGCCCCAGCATTTT. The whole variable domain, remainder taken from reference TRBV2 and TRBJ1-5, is EPEVTQTPSHQVTQMGQEVILRCVPISNHLYFYWYRQILGQKVEFLVSFYNNEISEKSEIFDDQFSVERPDGSNFTLKIRSTKLEDSAMYFCASSDTGGDQPQHFGDGTRLSIL.

This CDR3 is CASTPTFSTGGNYGYTF. For the CDR3, the DNA is TGTGCCAGCACCCCGACCTTCTCTACAGGGGGCAACTATGGCTACACCTTC. This chain uses TRBV2 with TRBJ1-2, with TRBD1 matching over 9 bases. The V gene's germline CDR1 is SNHLY and CDR2 FYNNEI. V lost 7 bases and J lost 2; bases outside the gene matches: 14. This CDR3 contains 17 residues.

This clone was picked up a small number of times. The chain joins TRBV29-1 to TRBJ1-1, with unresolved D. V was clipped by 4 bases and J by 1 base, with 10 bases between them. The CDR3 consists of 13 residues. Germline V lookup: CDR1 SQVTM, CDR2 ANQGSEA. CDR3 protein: CSVVAEKNTEAFF. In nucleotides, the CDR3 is TGCAGCGTTGTGGCGGAAAAGAACACTGAAGCTTTCTTT.

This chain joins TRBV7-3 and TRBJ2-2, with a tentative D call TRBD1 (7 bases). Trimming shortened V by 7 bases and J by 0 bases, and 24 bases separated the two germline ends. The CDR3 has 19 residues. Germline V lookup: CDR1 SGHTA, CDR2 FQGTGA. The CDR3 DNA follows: TGTGCCAGCACCGAACAGGGGACTCCTGCATATGCGAACACCGGGGAGCTGTTTTTT. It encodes CASTEQGTPAYANTGELFF.

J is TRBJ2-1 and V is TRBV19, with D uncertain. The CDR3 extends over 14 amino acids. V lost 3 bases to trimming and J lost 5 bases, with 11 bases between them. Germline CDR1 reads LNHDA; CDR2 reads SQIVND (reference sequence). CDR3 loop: CASSISSPNNEQFF. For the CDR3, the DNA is TGTGCCAGTAGTATTTCTTCCCCTAACAATGAGCAGTTCTTC.

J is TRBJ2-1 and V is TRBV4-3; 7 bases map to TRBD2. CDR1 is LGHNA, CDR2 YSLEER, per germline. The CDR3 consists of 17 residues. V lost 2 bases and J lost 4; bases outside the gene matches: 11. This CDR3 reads CASSQKPHRREYNEQFF. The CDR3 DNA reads TGCGCCAGCAGCCAAAAACCTCATAGGCGGGAGTACAATGAGCAGTTCTTC.

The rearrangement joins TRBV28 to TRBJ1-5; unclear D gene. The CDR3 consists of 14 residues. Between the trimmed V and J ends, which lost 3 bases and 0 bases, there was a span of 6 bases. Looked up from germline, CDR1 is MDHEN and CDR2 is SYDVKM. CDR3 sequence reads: CASSFSYSNQPQHF. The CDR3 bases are TGTGCCAGCAGTTTCAGTTATAGCAATCAGCCCCAGCATTTT.

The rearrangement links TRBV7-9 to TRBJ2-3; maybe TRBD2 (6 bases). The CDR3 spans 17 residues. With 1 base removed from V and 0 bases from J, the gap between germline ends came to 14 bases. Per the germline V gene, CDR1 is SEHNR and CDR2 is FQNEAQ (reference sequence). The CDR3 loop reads CASSLGKGTYSTDTQYF. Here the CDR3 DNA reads TGTGCCAGCAGCTTAGGGAAGGGGACTTATAGCACAGATACGCAGTATTTT.

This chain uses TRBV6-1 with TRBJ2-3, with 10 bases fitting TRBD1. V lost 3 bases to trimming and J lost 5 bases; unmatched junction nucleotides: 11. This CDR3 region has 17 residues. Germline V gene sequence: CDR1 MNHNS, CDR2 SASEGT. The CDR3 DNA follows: TGTGCCAGCAGTGATCTAATGGGACAGGGGATCGAAGATACGCAGTATTTT. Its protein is CASSDLMGQGIEDTQYF.

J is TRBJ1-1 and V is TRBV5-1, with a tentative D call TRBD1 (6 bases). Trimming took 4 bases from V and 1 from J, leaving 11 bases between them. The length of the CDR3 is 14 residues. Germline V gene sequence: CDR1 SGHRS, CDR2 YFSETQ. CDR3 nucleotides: TGCGCCAGCAGCACACAGGGAAAGAACACTGAAGCTTTCTTT. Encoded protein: CASSTQGKNTEAFF.

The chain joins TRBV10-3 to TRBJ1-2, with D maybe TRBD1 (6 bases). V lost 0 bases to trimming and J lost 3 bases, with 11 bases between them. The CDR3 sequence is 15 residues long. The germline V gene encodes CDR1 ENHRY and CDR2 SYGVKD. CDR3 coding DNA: TGTGCCATCAGTGAGTCTCTGAGGGGGTACTATGGCTACACCTTC. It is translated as CAISESLRGYYGYTF.

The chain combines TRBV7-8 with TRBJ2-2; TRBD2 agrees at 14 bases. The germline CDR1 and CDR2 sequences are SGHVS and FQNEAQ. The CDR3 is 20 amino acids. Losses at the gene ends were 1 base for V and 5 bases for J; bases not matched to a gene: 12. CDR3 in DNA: TGTGCCAGCAGCTTAGTTCGCCATCTGCGGACTAGCGGGAGGACCGGGGAGCTGTTTTTT. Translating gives CASSLVRHLRTSGRTGELFF.

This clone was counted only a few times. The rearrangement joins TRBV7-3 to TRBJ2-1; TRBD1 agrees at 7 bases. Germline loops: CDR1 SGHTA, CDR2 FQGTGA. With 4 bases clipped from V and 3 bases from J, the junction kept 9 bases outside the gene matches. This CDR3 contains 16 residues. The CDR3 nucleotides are TGTGCCAGCAGCTCGACAGGGAGCCGCGGCTACAATGAGCAGTTCTTC. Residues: CASSSTGSRGYNEQFF. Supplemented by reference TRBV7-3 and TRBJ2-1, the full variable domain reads GAGVSQTPSNKVTEKGKYVELRCDPISGHTALYWYRQSLGQGPEFLIYFQGTGAADDSGLPNDRFFAVRPEGSVSTLKIQRTERGDSAVYLCASSSTGSRGYNEQFFGPGTRLTVL.

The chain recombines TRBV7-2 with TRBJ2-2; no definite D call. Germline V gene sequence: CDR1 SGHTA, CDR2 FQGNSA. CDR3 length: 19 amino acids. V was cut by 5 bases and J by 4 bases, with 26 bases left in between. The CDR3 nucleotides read TGTGCCAGCAGCCGAGTGAGTGCGGCTAGTCCGTATTCCACCGGGGAGCTGTTTTTT. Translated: CASSRVSAASPYSTGELFF. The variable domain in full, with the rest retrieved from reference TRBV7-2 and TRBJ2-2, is GAGVSQSPSNKVTEKGKDVELRCDPISGHTALYWYRQSLGQGLEFLIYFQGNSAPDKSGLPSDRFSAERTGGSVSTLTIQRTQQEDSAVYLCASSRVSAASPYSTGELFFGEGSRLTVL.

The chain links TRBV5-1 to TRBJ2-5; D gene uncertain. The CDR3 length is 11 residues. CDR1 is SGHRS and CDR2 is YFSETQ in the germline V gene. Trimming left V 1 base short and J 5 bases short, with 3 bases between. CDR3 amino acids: CASSLYETQYF. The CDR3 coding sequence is TGCGCCAGCAGCTTGTATGAGACCCAGTACTTC.

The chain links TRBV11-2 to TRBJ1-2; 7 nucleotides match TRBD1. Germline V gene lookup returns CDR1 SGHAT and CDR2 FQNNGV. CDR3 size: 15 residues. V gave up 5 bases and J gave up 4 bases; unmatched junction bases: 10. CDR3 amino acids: CASSILRGRVYGYTF. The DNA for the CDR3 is TGTGCCAGCAGCATTCTTAGGGGGCGCGTCTATGGCTACACCTTC.

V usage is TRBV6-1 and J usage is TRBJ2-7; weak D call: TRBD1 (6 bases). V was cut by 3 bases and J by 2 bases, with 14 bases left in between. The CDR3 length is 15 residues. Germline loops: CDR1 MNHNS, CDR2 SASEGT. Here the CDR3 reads CASSDPGQPPYEQYF. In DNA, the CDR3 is TGTGCCAGCAGTGACCCGGGACAACCGCCCTACGAGCAGTACTTC.

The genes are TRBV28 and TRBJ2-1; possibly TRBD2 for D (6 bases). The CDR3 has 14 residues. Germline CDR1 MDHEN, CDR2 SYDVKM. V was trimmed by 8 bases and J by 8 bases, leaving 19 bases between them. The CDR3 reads CASAGRGPRDEQFF. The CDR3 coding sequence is TGTGCCAGCGCTGGGCGGGGACCGCGGGATGAGCAGTTCTTC.

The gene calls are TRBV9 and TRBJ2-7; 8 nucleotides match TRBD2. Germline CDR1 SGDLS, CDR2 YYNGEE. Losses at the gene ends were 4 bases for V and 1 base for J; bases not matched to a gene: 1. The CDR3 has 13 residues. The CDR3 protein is CASSPGGSYEQYF. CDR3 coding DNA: TGTGCCAGCAGCCCGGGGGGGTCCTACGAGCAGTACTTC.

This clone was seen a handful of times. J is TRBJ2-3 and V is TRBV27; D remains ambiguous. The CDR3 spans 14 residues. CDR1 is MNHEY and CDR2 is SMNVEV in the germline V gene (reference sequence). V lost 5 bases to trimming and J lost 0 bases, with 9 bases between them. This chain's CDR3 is CASSPSVSTDTQYF. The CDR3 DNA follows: TGTGCCAGCAGTCCCAGCGTTAGCACAGATACGCAGTATTTT.

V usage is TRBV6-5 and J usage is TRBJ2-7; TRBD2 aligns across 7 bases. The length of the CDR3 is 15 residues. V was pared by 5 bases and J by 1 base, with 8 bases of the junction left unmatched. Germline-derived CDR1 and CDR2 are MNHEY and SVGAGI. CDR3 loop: CASSPELAQSYEQYF. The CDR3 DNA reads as TGTGCCAGCAGTCCTGAACTAGCGCAATCCTACGAGCAGTACTTC.

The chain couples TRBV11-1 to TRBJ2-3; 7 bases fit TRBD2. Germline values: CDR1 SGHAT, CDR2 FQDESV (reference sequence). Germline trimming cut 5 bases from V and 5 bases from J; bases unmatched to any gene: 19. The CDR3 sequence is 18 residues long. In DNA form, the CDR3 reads TGTGCCAGCAGCCATTTGTTAGGCGTCGCGGGAGAGATAGATACGCAGTATTTT. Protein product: CASSHLLGVAGEIDTQYF.

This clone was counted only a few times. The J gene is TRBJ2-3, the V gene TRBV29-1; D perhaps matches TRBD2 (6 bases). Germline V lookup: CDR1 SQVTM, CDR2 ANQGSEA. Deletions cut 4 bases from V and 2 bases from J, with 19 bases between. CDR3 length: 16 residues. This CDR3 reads CSVVELREWATDTQYF. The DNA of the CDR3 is TGCAGCGTTGTCGAGTTACGGGAGTGGGCCACAGATACGCAGTATTTT.

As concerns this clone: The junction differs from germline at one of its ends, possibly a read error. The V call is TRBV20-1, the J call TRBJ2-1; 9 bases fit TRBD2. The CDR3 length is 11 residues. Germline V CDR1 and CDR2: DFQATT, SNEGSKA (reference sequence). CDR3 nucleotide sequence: TGCAGTGCAAGAGCGGGAGGTGAGCAGTTCTTC. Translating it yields CSARAGGEQFF.